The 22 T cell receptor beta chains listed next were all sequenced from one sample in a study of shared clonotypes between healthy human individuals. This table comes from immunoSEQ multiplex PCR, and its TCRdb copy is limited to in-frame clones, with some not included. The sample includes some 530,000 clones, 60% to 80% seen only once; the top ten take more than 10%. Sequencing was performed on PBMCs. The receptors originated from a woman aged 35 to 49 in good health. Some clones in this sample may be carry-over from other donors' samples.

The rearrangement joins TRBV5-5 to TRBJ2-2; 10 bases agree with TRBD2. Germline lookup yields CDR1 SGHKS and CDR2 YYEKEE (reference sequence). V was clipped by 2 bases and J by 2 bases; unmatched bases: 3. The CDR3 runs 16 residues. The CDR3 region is CASSLGLAVNTGELFF. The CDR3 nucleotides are TGTGCCAGCAGCTTAGGACTAGCGGTTAACACCGGGGAGCTGTTTTTT.

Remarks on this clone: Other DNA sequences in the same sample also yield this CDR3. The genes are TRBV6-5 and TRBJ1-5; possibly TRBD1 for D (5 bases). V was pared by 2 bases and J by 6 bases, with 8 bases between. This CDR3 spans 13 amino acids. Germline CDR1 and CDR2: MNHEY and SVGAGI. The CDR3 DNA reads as TGTGCCAGCAGTTACGGGGGTACTCAGCCCCAGCATTTT. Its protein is CASSYGGTQPQHF.

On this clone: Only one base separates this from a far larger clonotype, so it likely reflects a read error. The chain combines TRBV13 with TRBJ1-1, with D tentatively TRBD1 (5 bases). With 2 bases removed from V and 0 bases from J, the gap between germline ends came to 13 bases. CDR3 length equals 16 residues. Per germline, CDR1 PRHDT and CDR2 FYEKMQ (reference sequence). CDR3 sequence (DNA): TGTGCCAGCAGCTTATCCGGGGCAGGACTGAACACTGAAGCTTTCTTT. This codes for CASSLSGAGLNTEAFF.

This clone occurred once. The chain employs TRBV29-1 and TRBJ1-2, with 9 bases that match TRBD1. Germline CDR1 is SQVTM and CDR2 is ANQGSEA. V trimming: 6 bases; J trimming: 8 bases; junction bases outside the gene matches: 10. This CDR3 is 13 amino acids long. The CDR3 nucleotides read TGCAGCGTCGGACAGGGGAATAAAGAAGGCTACACCTTC. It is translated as CSVGQGNKEGYTF.

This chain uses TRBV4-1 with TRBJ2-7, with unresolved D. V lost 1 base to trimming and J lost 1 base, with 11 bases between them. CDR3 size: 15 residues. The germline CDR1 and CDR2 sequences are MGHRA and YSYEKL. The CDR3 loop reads CASSQGPYQSYEQYF. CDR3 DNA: TGCGCCAGCAGCCAAGGACCCTATCAATCCTACGAGCAGTACTTC.

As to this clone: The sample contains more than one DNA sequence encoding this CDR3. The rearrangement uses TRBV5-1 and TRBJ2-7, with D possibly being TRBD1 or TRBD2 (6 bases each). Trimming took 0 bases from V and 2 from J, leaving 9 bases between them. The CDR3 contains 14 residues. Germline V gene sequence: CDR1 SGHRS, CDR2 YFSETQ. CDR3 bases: TGCGCCAGCAGCTTGGAAGGGGGGCCCTACGAGCAGTACTTC. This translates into CASSLEGGPYEQYF.

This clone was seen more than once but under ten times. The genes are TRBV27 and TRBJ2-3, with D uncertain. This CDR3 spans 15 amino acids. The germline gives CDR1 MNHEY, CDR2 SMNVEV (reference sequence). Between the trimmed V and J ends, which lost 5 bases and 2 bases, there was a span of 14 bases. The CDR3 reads CASSPRTLYTDTQYF. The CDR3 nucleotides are TGTGCCAGCAGTCCCCGGACCCTTTACACAGATACGCAGTATTTT.

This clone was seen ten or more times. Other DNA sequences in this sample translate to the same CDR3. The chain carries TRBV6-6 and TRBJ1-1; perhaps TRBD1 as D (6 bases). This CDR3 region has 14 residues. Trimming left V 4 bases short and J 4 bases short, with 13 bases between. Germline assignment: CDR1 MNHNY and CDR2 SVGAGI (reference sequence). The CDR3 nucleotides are TGTGCCAGCAGTTCCTTCACAGGGAGCACTGAAGCTTTCTTT. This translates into CASSSFTGSTEAFF.

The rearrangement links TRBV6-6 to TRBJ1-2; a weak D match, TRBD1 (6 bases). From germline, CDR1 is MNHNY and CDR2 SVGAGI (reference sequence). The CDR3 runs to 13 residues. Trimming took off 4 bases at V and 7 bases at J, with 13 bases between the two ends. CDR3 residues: CASSWSGESGYTF. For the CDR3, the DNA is TGTGCCAGCAGTTGGTCAGGGGAGAGTGGCTACACCTTC.

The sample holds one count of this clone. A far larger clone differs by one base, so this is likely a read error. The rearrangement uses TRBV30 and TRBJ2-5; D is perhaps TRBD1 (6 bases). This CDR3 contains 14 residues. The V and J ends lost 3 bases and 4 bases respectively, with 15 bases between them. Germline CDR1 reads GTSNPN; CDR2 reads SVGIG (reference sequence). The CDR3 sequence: CAWSRQVRRETQYF. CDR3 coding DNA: TGTGCCTGGAGCCGACAGGTTCGACGAGAGACCCAGTACTTC.

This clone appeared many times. CDR3: CTSSQDRELAGSPDTGELFF. CDR3 DNA sequence: TGCACCAGCAGCCAAGATCGGGAGCTAGCGGGGTCCCCGGACACCGGGGAGCTGTTTTTT. V usage is TRBV1 and J usage is TRBJ2-2; the table's D call, TRBD2, was not checked against the DNA. TRBV1 is recorded as a pseudogene. This CDR3 contains 20 residues.

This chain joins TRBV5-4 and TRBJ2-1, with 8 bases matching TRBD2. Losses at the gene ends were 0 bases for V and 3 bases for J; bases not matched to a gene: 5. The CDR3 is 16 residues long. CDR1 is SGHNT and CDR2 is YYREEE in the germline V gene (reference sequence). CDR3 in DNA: TGTGCCAGCAGCTTGGCCCGCGGGGGGTTCTACAATGAGCAGTTCTTC. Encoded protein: CASSLARGGFYNEQFF.

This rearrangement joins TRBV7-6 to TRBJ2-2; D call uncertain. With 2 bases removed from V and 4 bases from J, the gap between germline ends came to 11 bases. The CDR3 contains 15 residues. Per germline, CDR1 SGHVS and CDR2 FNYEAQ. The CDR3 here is CASSLQLGATGELFF. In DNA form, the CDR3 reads TGTGCCAGCAGCTTACAGTTAGGAGCCACCGGGGAGCTGTTTTTT.

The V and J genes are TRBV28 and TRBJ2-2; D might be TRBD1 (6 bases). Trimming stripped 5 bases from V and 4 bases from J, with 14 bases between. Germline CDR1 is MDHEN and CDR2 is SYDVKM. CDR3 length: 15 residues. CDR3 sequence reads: CASSTIGQRTGELFF. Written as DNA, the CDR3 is TGTGCCAGCAGTACCATTGGACAGCGCACCGGGGAGCTGTTTTTT.

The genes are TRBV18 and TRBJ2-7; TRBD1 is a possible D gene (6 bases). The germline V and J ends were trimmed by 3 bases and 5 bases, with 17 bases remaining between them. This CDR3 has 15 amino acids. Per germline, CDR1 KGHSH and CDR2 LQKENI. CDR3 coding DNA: TGTGCCAGCTCACCTCAACAACAGGGTGGGAACGAGCAGTACTTC. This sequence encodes CASSPQQQGGNEQYF.

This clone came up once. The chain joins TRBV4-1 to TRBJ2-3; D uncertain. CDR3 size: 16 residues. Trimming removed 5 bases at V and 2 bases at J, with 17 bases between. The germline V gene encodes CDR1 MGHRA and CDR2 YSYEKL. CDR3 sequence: CASSGVTSPDTDTQYF. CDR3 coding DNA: TGCGCCAGCAGCGGGGTGACTTCTCCCGACACAGATACGCAGTATTTT.

The CDR3 spells CASSLVGHPSYEQYF. The DNA of the CDR3 is TGTGCCAGCAGTTTAGTGGGACACCCATCCTACGAGCAGTACTTC. The chain joins TRBV28 to TRBJ2-7; a weak D match, TRBD1 (6 bases). The V gene's germline CDR1 is MDHEN and CDR2 SYDVKM. V shed 2 bases and J shed 1 base, with 12 bases lying between them. This CDR3 comprises 15 residues.

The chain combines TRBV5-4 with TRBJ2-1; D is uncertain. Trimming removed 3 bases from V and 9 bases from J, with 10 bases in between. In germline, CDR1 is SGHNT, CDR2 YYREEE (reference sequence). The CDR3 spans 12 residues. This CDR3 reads CASSSPRSEQFF. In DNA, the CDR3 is TGTGCCAGCAGCTCACCAAGGAGTGAGCAGTTCTTC.

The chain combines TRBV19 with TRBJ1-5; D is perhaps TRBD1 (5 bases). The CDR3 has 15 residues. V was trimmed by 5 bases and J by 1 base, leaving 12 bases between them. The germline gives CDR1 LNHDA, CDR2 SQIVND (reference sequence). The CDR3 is CASSPLRGSNQPQHF. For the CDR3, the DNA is TGTGCCAGTAGTCCTCTTCGGGGGAGCAATCAGCCCCAGCATTTT.

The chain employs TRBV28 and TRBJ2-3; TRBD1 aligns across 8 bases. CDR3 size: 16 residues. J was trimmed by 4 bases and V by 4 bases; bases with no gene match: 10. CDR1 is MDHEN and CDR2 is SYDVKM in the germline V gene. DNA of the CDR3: TGTGCCAGCAGTTCCCCCGGCAGGGGGCACGCAGATACGCAGTATTTT. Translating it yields CASSSPGRGHADTQYF.

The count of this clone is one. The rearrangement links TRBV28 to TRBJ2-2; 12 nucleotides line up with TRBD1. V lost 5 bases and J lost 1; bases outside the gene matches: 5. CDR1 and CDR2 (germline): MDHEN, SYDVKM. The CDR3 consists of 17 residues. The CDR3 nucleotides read TGTGCCAGCAGTCCGGGACAGGGGGCATGGAACACCGGGGAGCTGTTTTTT. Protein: CASSPGQGAWNTGELFF.

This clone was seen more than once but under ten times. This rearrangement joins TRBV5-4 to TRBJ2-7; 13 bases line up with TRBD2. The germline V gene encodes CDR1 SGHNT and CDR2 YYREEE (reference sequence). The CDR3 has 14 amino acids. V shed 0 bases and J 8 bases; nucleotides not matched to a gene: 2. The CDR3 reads CASSLVGLAGQQYF. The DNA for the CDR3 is TGTGCCAGCAGCTTGGTGGGACTAGCGGGACAGCAGTACTTC.